These 11 T cell receptor beta chains came from one sample sequenced in a study of spatial heterogeneity in lung cancer. Study results and caveats: The study found that expanded intratumoral alpha and beta TCR counts tracked tumor mutation counts.

Antigens for these TCRs are unknown. TCRdb reanalysed the 5' RACE reads using MiXCR and keeps one entry per CDR3 protein. Among 15,000 to 20,000 distinct CDR3 sequences listed, 6.2% were seen once. Time point specified: sample taken at primary tumor resection. Sequencing used lung tumor tissue, obtained at surgery. These receptors were collected from a male donor with early-stage non-small cell lung cancer.

This clonotype showed up many times. This beta chain is a stray sequence in a library constructed for alpha chains; its clone size is not meaningful. This rearrangement joins TRBV27 to TRBJ2-5, with D perhaps matching TRBD2 (8 bases). CDR3 size: 17 residues. From germline, CDR1 is MNHEY and CDR2 SMNVEV (reference sequence). V gave up 5 bases and J gave up 4 bases, with 23 bases separating them. The CDR3 region is CASSPRGREVFLETQYF. Here the CDR3 DNA reads TGTGCCAGCAGTCCTAGGGGGCGGGAGGTTTTCCTAGAGACCCAGTACTTC.

This clonotype came up many times. The library was prepared for alpha chains; this beta chain is a stray read, so its frequency means little. The CDR3: CSARDNSTNEKLFF. The CDR3 nucleotides read TGCAGTGCTAGAGACAACTCAACTAATGAAAAACTGTTTTTT. This sequence joins TRBV20-1 and TRBJ1-4; D is unclear. The CDR3 runs to 14 residues. Germline lookup yields CDR1 DFQATT and CDR2 SNEGSKA (reference sequence). V gave up 0 bases and J gave up 0 bases, with 5 bases separating them.

This clonotype has a count of ten or more. A library made for alpha chains picked up this beta chain off target, so its size means little. The chain is built from TRBV27 and TRBJ1-5, with 8 nucleotides matching TRBD1. The germline gives CDR1 MNHEY, CDR2 SMNVEV (reference sequence). The CDR3 has 15 amino acids. The V and J ends lost 6 bases and 0 bases, in that order; junction bases with no gene match: 4. CDR3 bases: TGTGCCAGCAGACTACAGGGGGTTAGCAATCAGCCCCAGCATTTT. Translating it yields CASRLQGVSNQPQHF.

In this sample, this clonotype turned up many times. With the library built for alpha chains, this beta chain is off target and its frequency is not meaningful. This chain links TRBV28 with TRBJ1-5; D unresolved. The CDR3 sequence is 15 residues long. V lost 3 bases and J lost 5, with 14 bases in between. Germline V CDR1 and CDR2: MDHEN, SYDVKM. CDR3 sequence reads: CASSFVGAVHQPQHF. CDR3 DNA sequence: TGTGCCAGCAGTTTTGTGGGCGCAGTCCATCAGCCCCAGCATTTT.

This clonotype was counted at least ten times. The size of this beta chain means little, since it is a stray read in a library made for alpha chains. This chain uses TRBV10-2 with TRBJ2-3; D not certain. The CDR3 runs 15 residues. Germline V gene lookup returns CDR1 WSHSY and CDR2 SAAADI. V shed 3 bases and J shed 0 bases, with 10 bases lying between them. The CDR3 is CASSDAGLSTDTQYF. Here the CDR3 DNA reads TGCGCCAGCAGTGATGCAGGTTTGAGCACAGATACGCAGTATTTT.

This clonotype was observed at least ten times. Because the library targeted alpha chains, this beta chain is an off-target read whose size means little. The chain links TRBV6-5 to TRBJ2-7; 7 bases are shared with TRBD1. In germline, CDR1 is MNHEY, CDR2 SVGAGI. V was pared by 5 bases and J by 3 bases, with 4 bases of the junction left unmatched. The CDR3 sequence is 13 residues long. The CDR3 region is CASSQTGVYEQYF. CDR3 bases: TGTGCCAGCAGTCAAACAGGGGTCTACGAGCAGTACTTC.

This clonotype was detected ten times or more. The library was prepared for alpha chains; this beta chain is a stray read, so its frequency means little. The V call is TRBV6-5, the J call TRBJ1-2; D ambiguous. This CDR3 has 14 residues. The V gene lost 5 bases and the J gene lost 1 base, with 11 bases spanning the gap. The germline gives CDR1 MNHEY, CDR2 SVGAGI. DNA of the CDR3: TGTGCCAGCAGTGACCGGGATATTAACTATGGCTACACCTTC. Encoded protein: CASSDRDINYGYTF.

This clonotype came up many times. This beta chain is a stray sequence in a library constructed for alpha chains; its clone size is not meaningful. J is TRBJ1-5 and V is TRBV12-3 or TRBV12-4, with 8 bases fitting TRBD1. J lost 6 bases, V lost 3 bases, and 4 bases had no gene match. The CDR3 contains 14 residues. The CDR3 is CASSFGQGGQPQHF. CDR3 sequence (DNA): TGTGCCAGCAGTTTCGGACAGGGTGGTCAGCCCCAGCATTTT.

By share of the sample, this clonotype is medium-sized. This beta chain is a stray read from a library made for alpha chains; its abundance is not meaningful. The genes are TRBV7-6 and TRBJ2-2; TRBD2 matches 9 bases. Per germline, CDR1 SGHVS and CDR2 FNYEAQ. V gave up 1 base and J gave up 6 bases; unmatched junction bases: 3. The CDR3 consists of 15 residues. CDR3 region: CASSLGQRGAGELFF. CDR3 DNA sequence: TGTGCCAGCAGCTTAGGACAGCGGGGGGCCGGGGAGCTGTTTTTT. Full variable domain (rest looked up from reference TRBV7-6 and TRBJ2-2): GAGVSQSPRYKVTKRGQDVALRCDPISGHVSLYWYRQALGQGPEFLTYFNYEAQQDKSGLPNDRFSAERPEGSISTLTIQRTEQRDSAMYRCASSLGQRGAGELFFGEGSRLTVL.

In its sample, this clonotype was seen a few times. This beta chain is an unintended read in a library built for alpha chains; its size means little. The J gene is TRBJ2-1, the V gene TRBV28; 12 bases match TRBD2. This CDR3 is built from 14 residues. The J segment lost 6 bases and the V segment lost 6 bases, leaving 3 bases of the junction unmatched. Germline assignment: CDR1 MDHEN and CDR2 SYDVKM. CDR3 in amino acids: CASSQLAGGNEQFF. In DNA form, the CDR3 reads TGTGCCAGCAGCCAACTAGCGGGGGGCAATGAGCAGTTCTTC.

This clonotype was seen repeatedly, ten times or more. This beta chain slipped into a library made for alpha chains as a stray read, so its size is not meaningful. The chain employs TRBV7-9 and TRBJ1-2; 7 nucleotides line up with TRBD1. Trimming cost V 4 bases and J 8 bases; bases outside gene matches: 7. The CDR3 sequence is 13 residues long. The germline V gene has CDR1 SEHNR and CDR2 FQNEAQ (reference sequence). The CDR3 protein is CASSSDRIKGYTF. CDR3 bases: TGTGCCAGCAGCTCGGACAGGATCAAGGGCTACACCTTC.